This T cell receptor beta chain stems from a study of cytomegalovirus exposure and HLA in healthy donors. Broader study findings: Analysis performed later showed TCR beta chains linked to HLA being more clonally expanded than equally common others. The authors judged a highly shared variant cluster likely a sequencing artifact.

Notes on this clone: The target antigen is unknown.

Unmatched junction bases numbered 5, after V lost 0 bases and J lost 0 bases. In germline, CDR1 is MNHEY, CDR2 SMNVEV (reference sequence). The CDR3 runs 17 residues. Primers: 60 Vbeta forward and 13 Jbeta reverse. Sequencing used immunoSEQ multiplex PCR; TCRdb keeps in-frame clones, though not all of them. The table lists about 150,000 clones, over 70% of them singletons. The source is a middle-aged woman in good health and CMV-seropositive. V and J are TRBV27 and TRBJ1-3; 7 nucleotides line up with TRBD1. The source material was PBMCs. CDR3 loop: CASSLSARQGSGNTIYF. CDR3 nucleotides: TGTGCCAGCAGTTTATCAGCGCGACAGGGCTCTGGAAACACCATATATTTT.